What follows describes a single T cell receptor (beta chain). The V and J ends lost 8 bases and 2 bases respectively, with 12 bases between them. This CDR3 contains 13 residues. CDR1 and CDR2 from the germline V gene are SEHNR and FQNEAQ (reference sequence). Clones were read by immunoSEQ multiplex PCR, and TCRdb kept only the in-frame ones, dropping some. The sample lists about 820,000 clones, approximately 92% occurring once. These data come from a study of shared clonotypes between healthy human individuals. CD8 cells classed as naive were CD45RO-negative and positively selected for CCR7, excluding terminally differentiated effector memory CD45RA+ cells.

Sequencing input: naive CD8+ T cells sorted from blood. V is TRBV7-9 and J is TRBJ2-5; unclear D gene. This receptor was identified in a man aged 25 to 40 in good health. CDR3 residues: CASRLIPQETQYF. The CDR3 bases are TGTGCCAGCCGACTGATACCTCAAGAGACCCAGTACTTC.